These T cell receptor beta chains were read from a single sample in a study of T cells after yellow fever vaccination. Each CDR3 protein is one row after TCRdb ran MiXCR on the 5' RACE reads. The sample lists around 320,000 distinct CDR3 sequences; roughly 9% were seen once. The sequences come from CD4+ T cells sorted from PBMCs, collected 5 days after the yellow fever booster vaccination. Receptors were obtained from a man younger than 30 who received the YFV17D yellow fever vaccine. CDR3s include the opening cysteine and the closing phenylalanine or tryptophan. D genes are given only for firm matches. Clone size is not always given. Where it is, it says once, few, many or a class for expanded clones.

d_gene: -
j_gene: TRBJ2-1
abundance: -
v_gene: TRBV24-1
CDR3aa: CATSPAEAVVKEQFF
CDR3nt: TGTGCCACCTCCCCGGCGGAAGCGGTCGTGAAAGAGCAGTTCTTC

d_gene: TRBD1
j_gene: TRBJ1-2
abundance: -
v_gene: TRBV25-1
CDR3aa: CASSEWTGSGYGYTF
CDR3nt: TGTGCCAGCAGTGAATGGACAGGGAGTGGGTATGGCTACACCTTC

d_gene: -
j_gene: TRBJ1-4
abundance: few
v_gene: TRBV27
CDR3aa: CASSLSWATNEKLFF
CDR3nt: TGTGCCAGCAGTTTATCGTGGGCAACTAATGAAAAACTGTTTTTT

d_gene: -
j_gene: TRBJ2-3
abundance: -
v_gene: TRBV5-6
CDR3aa: CASSLGRARPDTQYF
CDR3nt: TGTGCCAGCAGCTTGGGGCGTGCAAGGCCAGATACGCAGTATTTT

d_gene: -
j_gene: TRBJ2-5
abundance: few
v_gene: TRBV5-1
CDR3aa: CASSVSRGKQETQYF
CDR3nt: TGCGCCAGCAGCGTAAGCCGGGGGAAACAAGAGACCCAGTACTTC

d_gene: -
j_gene: TRBJ2-1
abundance: few
v_gene: TRBV5-1
CDR3aa: CASSSVVGDNEQFF
CDR3nt: TGCGCCAGCAGCTCCGTAGTGGGGGACAATGAGCAGTTCTTC

d_gene: -
j_gene: TRBJ2-2
abundance: -
v_gene: TRBV11-1
CDR3aa: CASRSIRMAGELFF
CDR3nt: TGTGCCAGCAGATCAATAAGGATGGCCGGGGAGCTGTTTTTT

d_gene: TRBD2
j_gene: TRBJ2-3
abundance: few
v_gene: TRBV20-1
CDR3aa: CSAGDGFAGVGDTQYF
CDR3nt: TGCAGTGCTGGGGATGGATTTGCGGGGGTGGGAGATACGCAGTATTTT

d_gene: -
j_gene: TRBJ1-2
abundance: -
v_gene: TRBV28
CDR3aa: CASSFSGGGYGYTF
CDR3nt: TGTGCCAGCAGTTTTTCTGGGGGTGGCTATGGCTACACCTTC

d_gene: -
j_gene: TRBJ1-1
abundance: few
v_gene: TRBV29-1
CDR3aa: CSVEGTEGTEAFF
CDR3nt: TGCAGCGTTGAAGGGACAGAGGGCACTGAAGCTTTCTTT

d_gene: -
j_gene: TRBJ2-5
abundance: -
v_gene: TRBV20-1
CDR3aa: CSAKANQETQYF
CDR3nt: TGCAGTGCCAAGGCTAACCAAGAGACCCAGTACTTC

d_gene: -
j_gene: TRBJ1-6
abundance: -
v_gene: TRBV15
CDR3aa: CATSSRGSTNYNSPLHF
CDR3nt: TGTGCCACCAGCAGCCGAGGGTCAACTAACTATAATTCACCCCTCCACTTT

d_gene: TRBD2
j_gene: TRBJ2-1
abundance: few
v_gene: TRBV7-9
CDR3aa: CASSSPGTSGYNEQFF
CDR3nt: TGTGCCAGCAGCTCACCGGGGACTAGCGGGTACAATGAGCAGTTCTTC

d_gene: -
j_gene: TRBJ1-2
abundance: once
v_gene: TRBV19
CDR3aa: CASSNGQLYGYTF
CDR3nt: TGTGCCAGTAGTAATGGACAGTTGTATGGCTACACCTTC

d_gene: -
j_gene: TRBJ2-6
abundance: few
v_gene: TRBV20-1
CDR3aa: CSALDWSSGANVLTF
CDR3nt: TGCAGTGCCCTGGACTGGAGCTCTGGGGCCAACGTCCTGACTTTC

d_gene: -
j_gene: TRBJ2-3
abundance: -
v_gene: TRBV25-1
CDR3aa: CASSRHPLSTDTQYF
CDR3nt: TGTGCCAGCAGTAGACACCCTTTATCCACAGATACGCAGTATTTT

d_gene: TRBD2
j_gene: TRBJ2-3
abundance: -
v_gene: TRBV25-1
CDR3aa: CASSEARRGITDTQYF
CDR3nt: TGTGCCAGCAGTGAAGCAAGGCGGGGGATCACAGATACGCAGTATTTT

d_gene: -
j_gene: TRBJ2-5
abundance: -
v_gene: TRBV5-1
CDR3aa: CASSLVKETQYF
CDR3nt: TGCGCCAGCAGCTTGGTTAAAGAGACCCAGTACTTC

d_gene: -
j_gene: TRBJ1-4
abundance: -
v_gene: TRBV6-6
CDR3aa: CASAGQREKLFF
CDR3nt: TGTGCCAGCGCCGGCCAGCGTGAAAAACTGTTTTTT

d_gene: -
j_gene: TRBJ1-6
abundance: few
v_gene: TRBV6-2/TRBV6-3
CDR3aa: CASSYLDFGSPLHF
CDR3nt: TGTGCCAGCAGTTACCTCGACTTTGGTTCACCCCTCCACTTT

d_gene: TRBD1
j_gene: TRBJ1-6
abundance: -
v_gene: TRBV7-2
CDR3aa: CASSGTATSNSPLHF
CDR3nt: TGTGCCAGCAGTGGGACAGCCACCTCTAATTCACCCCTCCACTTT

d_gene: -
j_gene: TRBJ2-7
abundance: many
v_gene: TRBV10-1
CDR3aa: CASSDPQGQQYF
CDR3nt: TGCGCCAGCAGTGATCCCCAGGGGCAGCAGTACTTC

d_gene: -
j_gene: TRBJ2-7
abundance: few
v_gene: TRBV5-6
CDR3aa: CASSPYFGGYEQYF
CDR3nt: TGTGCCAGCAGCCCATATTTCGGGGGCTACGAGCAGTACTTC

d_gene: -
j_gene: TRBJ2-3
abundance: few
v_gene: TRBV4-3
CDR3aa: CASSQDPTSDTQYF
CDR3nt: TGCGCCAGCAGCCAAGATCCCACATCAGATACGCAGTATTTT

d_gene: -
j_gene: TRBJ2-1
abundance: few
v_gene: TRBV20-1
CDR3aa: CSATGPPGNEQFF
CDR3nt: TGCAGTGCTACGGGCCCCCCGGGCAATGAGCAGTTCTTC

d_gene: -
j_gene: TRBJ2-5
abundance: many
v_gene: TRBV12-3/TRBV12-4
CDR3aa: CASSLTGEETQYF
CDR3nt: TGTGCCAGCAGTTTAACCGGGGAAGAGACCCAGTACTTC

d_gene: -
j_gene: TRBJ1-5
abundance: -
v_gene: TRBV18
CDR3aa: CASSPRGGGAYSNQPQHF
CDR3nt: TGTGCCAGCTCACCACGAGGTGGGGGGGCATATAGCAATCAGCCCCAGCATTTT

d_gene: TRBD2
j_gene: TRBJ2-3
abundance: few
v_gene: TRBV9
CDR3aa: CASSVGGISGDTQYF
CDR3nt: TGTGCCAGCAGCGTCGGGGGGATCAGCGGAGATACGCAGTATTTT

d_gene: -
j_gene: TRBJ2-3
abundance: -
v_gene: TRBV2
CDR3aa: CASSGWNTQYF
CDR3nt: TGTGCCAGCAGCGGGTGGAATACGCAGTATTTT

d_gene: TRBD1
j_gene: TRBJ2-4
abundance: -
v_gene: TRBV19
CDR3aa: CASSPTQLGQGGYKNIQYF
CDR3nt: TGTGCCAGTAGTCCAACCCAACTCGGACAGGGGGGATATAAAAACATTCAGTACTTC

d_gene: TRBD2
j_gene: TRBJ2-1
abundance: few
v_gene: TRBV19
CDR3aa: CASSMSLAGAYNEQFF
CDR3nt: TGTGCCAGTAGTATGAGCCTAGCGGGGGCCTACAATGAGCAGTTCTTC

d_gene: -
j_gene: TRBJ1-2
abundance: few
v_gene: TRBV5-8
CDR3aa: CASSWGSGAYGGYTF
CDR3nt: TGTGCCAGCAGCTGGGGCTCAGGGGCTTACGGTGGCTACACCTTC

d_gene: TRBD1
j_gene: TRBJ2-3
abundance: many
v_gene: TRBV7-2
CDR3aa: CASSRGTATTDTQYF
CDR3nt: TGTGCCAGCAGCCGAGGGACAGCCACCACAGATACGCAGTATTTT

d_gene: TRBD1
j_gene: TRBJ2-3
abundance: -
v_gene: TRBV6-6
CDR3aa: CASNSAGQGTDTQYF
CDR3nt: TGTGCCAGCAACTCCGCGGGACAGGGCACAGATACGCAGTATTTT

d_gene: TRBD1
j_gene: TRBJ1-6
abundance: -
v_gene: TRBV25-1
CDR3aa: CASSDWTGGTPLHF
CDR3nt: TGTGCCAGCAGTGACTGGACAGGGGGGACACCCCTCCACTTT

d_gene: TRBD2
j_gene: TRBJ2-3
abundance: -
v_gene: TRBV6-2/TRBV6-3
CDR3aa: CASTRAGDSDTQYF
CDR3nt: TGTGCCAGCACCCGAGCGGGGGACTCAGATACGCAGTATTTT

d_gene: TRBD1
j_gene: TRBJ1-5
abundance: few
v_gene: TRBV6-2/TRBV6-3
CDR3aa: CASSYSGQGNQPQHF
CDR3nt: TGTGCCAGCAGTTATTCGGGACAGGGGAATCAGCCCCAGCATTTT

d_gene: -
j_gene: TRBJ2-5
abundance: many
v_gene: TRBV7-2
CDR3aa: CASSMIETQYF
CDR3nt: TGTGCCAGCAGCATGATCGAGACCCAGTACTTC

d_gene: TRBD1
j_gene: TRBJ2-7
abundance: few
v_gene: TRBV4-3
CDR3aa: CASSQDRGTGVYEQYF
CDR3nt: TGCGCCAGCAGCCAAGACCGGGGGACAGGGGTATACGAGCAGTACTTC

d_gene: -
j_gene: TRBJ2-3
abundance: many
v_gene: TRBV7-3
CDR3aa: CASSPVRADTQYF
CDR3nt: TGTGCCAGCAGCCCCGTTAGGGCAGATACGCAGTATTTT

d_gene: -
j_gene: TRBJ2-3
abundance: many
v_gene: TRBV7-2
CDR3aa: CASSSYRGGGADTQYF
CDR3nt: TGTGCCAGCAGCTCCTACAGGGGAGGGGGCGCAGATACGCAGTATTTT

d_gene: -
j_gene: TRBJ1-2
abundance: -
v_gene: TRBV4-1
CDR3aa: CASSQRLGAGYGYTF
CDR3nt: TGCGCCAGCAGCCAACGTTTGGGGGCGGGCTATGGCTACACCTTC

d_gene: TRBD2
j_gene: TRBJ2-3
abundance: -
v_gene: TRBV7-2
CDR3aa: CASSAGLARSDTQYF
CDR3nt: TGTGCCAGCAGTGCGGGACTAGCAAGGTCGGATACGCAGTATTTT